Following are 30 T cell receptor beta chains from one sample sequenced in a study of neurological immune-mediated disorders. TCRdb re-called the 5' RACE reads with MiXCR, one entry per CDR3 protein. Of almost 30,000 distinct CDR3 sequences listed, about an eighth are singletons. Sequencing was done on a sample of PBMCs. Source of these receptors: a woman aged 55 to 70 in good health.

At least ten counts were recorded for this clonotype. This chain connects TRBV7-9 to TRBJ2-2, with no clear D. Trimming removed 3 bases from V and 3 bases from J, with 5 bases in between. This CDR3 is 13 amino acids long. CDR1 is SEHNR and CDR2 is FQNEAQ in the germline V gene (reference sequence). CDR3 sequence reads: CASSFVDTGELFF. Here the CDR3 DNA reads TGTGCCAGCAGCTTTGTAGACACCGGGGAGCTGTTTTTT.

This clonotype was found many times. This rearrangement joins TRBV5-1 to TRBJ1-1, with no clear D. This CDR3 comprises 13 residues. Looked up from germline, CDR1 is SGHRS and CDR2 is YFSETQ. The V end lost 0 bases, the J end lost 9 bases, and 12 bases lay between the germline ends. The CDR3 DNA sequence: TGCGCCAGCAGCTTGGCCAGCAGGTCTAAAGCTTTCTTT. Residues: CASSLASRSKAFF.

This clonotype was found many times. The V call is TRBV14, the J call TRBJ2-1; no clear D. CDR1 and CDR2 from the germline V gene are SGHDN and FVKESK. Between the trimmed V and J ends, which lost 0 bases and 4 bases, there was a span of 7 bases. The CDR3 runs 14 residues. As DNA, the CDR3 is TGTGCCAGCAGCCAAGATACCTGGTACAATGAGCAGTTCTTC. Its protein is CASSQDTWYNEQFF.

This clonotype was recorded at least ten times. The chain employs TRBV7-2 and TRBJ2-7, with D maybe TRBD1 (5 bases). Trimming removed 5 bases from V and 3 bases from J, with 11 bases in between. Germline V gene lookup returns CDR1 SGHTA and CDR2 FQGNSA. The CDR3 runs 13 residues. The CDR3 here is CASSQWGGYEQYF. DNA for the CDR3: TGTGCCAGCAGCCAGTGGGGCGGCTACGAGCAGTACTTC.

This clonotype showed up many times. The gene calls are TRBV20-1 and TRBJ2-2, with TRBD1 as a possible D gene (6 bases). Germline V gene sequence: CDR1 DFQATT, CDR2 SNEGSKA (reference sequence). The CDR3 contains 14 residues. The V end lost 8 bases, the J end lost 0 bases, and 13 bases lay between the germline ends. CDR3 nucleotides: TGCAGTTCGACAGGAGACTCGAACACCGGGGAGCTGTTTTTT. Encoded protein: CSSTGDSNTGELFF.

This clonotype was detected many times. V is TRBV20-1 and J is TRBJ1-1; the match to TRBD1 covers 7 bases. The J segment lost 5 bases and the V segment lost 0 bases, leaving 12 bases of the junction unmatched. The germline gives CDR1 DFQATT, CDR2 SNEGSKA (reference sequence). The CDR3 consists of 16 residues. CDR3 sequence: CSARDLRGGRKTEAFF. The CDR3 bases are TGCAGTGCTAGAGACCTCAGGGGGGGCCGAAAAACTGAAGCTTTCTTT.

This clonotype was counted ten times or more. The chain is built from TRBV5-5 and TRBJ2-2; D is unclear. V gave up 0 bases and J gave up 0 bases, with 9 bases separating them. Germline values: CDR1 SGHKS, CDR2 YYEKEE (reference sequence). The CDR3 is made up of 16 amino acids. This CDR3 is CASSLGLGANTGELFF. The CDR3 DNA sequence: TGTGCCAGCAGCTTGGGTCTGGGCGCGAACACCGGGGAGCTGTTTTTT. Full variable domain (outside the CDR3, taken from reference TRBV5-5 and TRBJ2-2): DAGVTQSPTHLIKTRGQQVTLRCSPISGHKSVSWYQQVLGQGPQFIFQYYEKEERGRGNFPDRFSARQFPNYSSELNVNALLLGDSALYLCASSLGLGANTGELFFGEGSRLTVL.

This clonotype was counted at least ten times. The chain joins TRBV29-1 to TRBJ1-2, with no clear D. Looked up from germline, CDR1 is SQVTM and CDR2 is ANQGSEA. The CDR3 spans 14 residues. The V end was cut by 2 bases, the J end by 6 bases, with 16 bases between. DNA for the CDR3: TGCAGCGTTGAAATGGCAGGCGGGCATGATGGCTACACCTTC. Amino acids: CSVEMAGGHDGYTF.

This clonotype was detected many times. The chain carries TRBV7-2 and TRBJ1-6, with D tentatively TRBD1 (5 bases). The CDR3 totals 13 residues. Per the germline V gene, CDR1 is SGHTA and CDR2 is FQGNSA. The V end lost 0 bases, the J end lost 18 bases, and 15 bases lay between the germline ends. The DNA of the CDR3 is TGTGCCAGCAGCTTAGCATTGGGGCCGCCGGCCCACTTT. Residues: CASSLALGPPAHF.

This clonotype was picked up many times. The chain recombines TRBV15 with TRBJ1-5, with no clear D. The V gene's germline CDR1 is LNHNV and CDR2 YYDKDF (reference sequence). V lost 3 bases, J lost 1 base, and 13 bases lay in between. The CDR3 spans 16 residues. CDR3 nucleotide sequence: TGTGCCACCAGCAGGGACGGAGCCGGGAGCAATCAGCCCCAGCATTTT. Its translation is CATSRDGAGSNQPQHF.

This clonotype appeared a few times. The genes are TRBV6-5 and TRBJ1-2; D is unresolved. The CDR3 is 13 amino acids. Germline V lookup: CDR1 MNHEY, CDR2 SVGAGI. The V gene lost 5 bases and the J gene lost 2 bases, with 9 bases spanning the gap. CDR3 in DNA: TGTGCCAGCAGTCCGGGATGGAACTATGGCTACACCTTC. Amino acids: CASSPGWNYGYTF.

V is TRBV6-5 and J is TRBJ1-6; D is ambiguous. CDR3 length: 13 amino acids. From germline, CDR1 is MNHEY and CDR2 SVGAGI. Deletions cut 2 bases from V and 10 bases from J, with 9 bases between. CDR3 nucleotide sequence: TGTGCCAGCAGTTACGGAGGTCAGTCACCCCTCCACTTT. Translated, it gives CASSYGGQSPLHF.

This clonotype came up a few times. The genes are TRBV7-9 and TRBJ2-3; TRBD2 matches at 8 bases. Looked up from germline, CDR1 is SEHNR and CDR2 is FQNEAQ (reference sequence). With V trimmed by 1 base and J by 0 bases, 3 bases remained unmatched. The CDR3 totals 16 residues. CDR3 nucleotide sequence: TGTGCCAGCAGCTTAGGGCGCGGGGGGAGCACAGATACGCAGTATTTT. The encoded protein is CASSLGRGGSTDTQYF.

This clonotype showed up many times. The genes are TRBV3-1 and TRBJ2-1, with D perhaps matching TRBD1 or TRBD2 (5 bases each). Germline V gene data show CDR1 as LGHDT and CDR2 as YNNKEL (reference sequence). V shed 6 bases and J shed 7 bases, with 22 bases lying between them. This CDR3 is built from 16 residues. DNA for the CDR3: TGTGCCAGCAGTCCACGTCCGGGACGGATAAGTAATGAGCAGTTCTTC. Translation gives CASSPRPGRISNEQFF.

This clonotype was counted at least ten times. The gene calls are TRBV29-1 and TRBJ2-7; 8 bases are shared with TRBD2. CDR1 and CDR2 (germline): SQVTM, ANQGSEA. The CDR3 runs 12 residues. The V and J ends lost 5 bases and 1 base, in that order; junction bases with no gene match: 1. As DNA, the CDR3 is TGCAGCGTTAGCGGGGGATCCTACGAGCAGTACTTC. Encoded protein: CSVSGGSYEQYF.

In its sample, this clonotype was seen a few times. The chain recombines TRBV6-5 with TRBJ1-1, with D tentatively TRBD1 (5 bases). Trimming took off 2 bases at V and 6 bases at J, with 13 bases between the two ends. This CDR3 is 14 amino acids long. The V gene's germline CDR1 is MNHEY and CDR2 SVGAGI. For the CDR3, the DNA is TGTGCCAGCAGTTACCGGGGGGGTTTGGCTGAAGCTTTCTTT. It yields the protein CASSYRGGLAEAFF.

This clonotype appeared many times. V usage is TRBV3-1 and J usage is TRBJ2-5; TRBD2 might be the D (6 bases). Trimming left V 5 bases short and J 2 bases short, with 12 bases between. The CDR3 has 14 amino acids. The germline V gene has CDR1 LGHDT and CDR2 YNNKEL (reference sequence). The CDR3 DNA follows: TGTGCCAGCAGCTGGAACCGGGGGCAAGAGACCCAGTACTTC. Translation: CASSWNRGQETQYF.

This clonotype was observed many times. The rearrangement uses TRBV7-6 and TRBJ2-7; D is undetermined. V was trimmed by 4 bases and J by 6 bases, leaving 10 bases between them. This CDR3 has 12 residues. Germline CDR1 and CDR2: SGHVS and FNYEAQ. In DNA, the CDR3 is TGTGCCAGCAGCTCCCCCCCGGGCGAGCAGTACTTC. Translation gives CASSSPPGEQYF. The whole variable domain, remainder taken from reference TRBV7-6 and TRBJ2-7, is GAGVSQSPRYKVTKRGQDVALRCDPISGHVSLYWYRQALGQGPEFLTYFNYEAQQDKSGLPNDRFSAERPEGSISTLTIQRTEQRDSAMYRCASSSPPGEQYFGPGTRLTVT.

In its sample, this clonotype was seen a few times. The chain combines TRBV7-2 with TRBJ1-2; D gene ambiguous. Germline CDR1 SGHTA, CDR2 FQGNSA. This CDR3 has 15 residues. Trimming removed 5 bases at V and 4 bases at J, with 17 bases between. This chain's CDR3 is CASSPGSLSGYGYTF. The DNA for the CDR3 is TGTGCCAGCAGCCCTGGCTCCCTATCGGGCTATGGCTACACCTTC.

This clonotype was recorded at least ten times. The V and J genes are TRBV6-6 and TRBJ1-5; TRBD1 matches at 7 bases. CDR3 size: 16 residues. With V trimmed by 5 bases and J by 3 bases, 10 bases remained unmatched. The germline CDR1 and CDR2 sequences are MNHNY and SVGAGI (reference sequence). The CDR3 DNA follows: TGTGCCAGCAGTCCGCGGTCAGGGGGGCCCAATCAGCCCCAGCATTTT. It is translated as CASSPRSGGPNQPQHF.

This clonotype has ten or more counts. V usage is TRBV7-2 and J usage is TRBJ2-3, with no clear D. CDR3 length: 12 amino acids. The germline V and J ends were trimmed by 4 bases and 2 bases, with 4 bases remaining between them. Germline V gene lookup returns CDR1 SGHTA and CDR2 FQGNSA. This CDR3 reads CASSSYTDTQYF. The CDR3, as DNA: TGTGCCAGCAGCTCCTACACAGATACGCAGTATTTT.

This clonotype turned up a few times. V and J are TRBV7-2 and TRBJ2-1; D is unresolved. In germline, CDR1 is SGHTA, CDR2 FQGNSA. The CDR3 covers 13 residues. Trimming cost V 0 bases and J 6 bases, with 6 bases left between them. CDR3 DNA sequence: TGTGCCAGCAGCTTAGCGCCGGCCAATGAGCAGTTCTTC. The encoded protein is CASSLAPANEQFF.

This clonotype was recorded at least ten times. The chain joins TRBV5-1 to TRBJ2-7; D is possibly TRBD1 (6 bases). This CDR3 has 15 amino acids. The V and J ends lost 8 bases and 1 base respectively, with 19 bases between them. Germline assignment: CDR1 SGHRS and CDR2 YFSETQ. The CDR3 sequence: CASKETGLISYEQYF. DNA for the CDR3: TGCGCCAGTAAGGAGACAGGATTAATATCCTACGAGCAGTACTTC.

This clonotype came up many times. V gene TRBV7-3 combines with J gene TRBJ1-6; 10 bases align to TRBD1. CDR3 length: 14 amino acids. The V and J ends lost 5 bases and 10 bases, in that order; junction bases with no gene match: 5. From germline, CDR1 is SGHTA and CDR2 FQGTGA. The CDR3 region is CASSLDRGRSPLHF. The CDR3 nucleotides are TGTGCCAGCAGCCTAGACAGGGGGCGATCACCCCTCCACTTT.

This clonotype was seen many times. V usage is TRBV7-8 and J usage is TRBJ1-2; the match to TRBD1 covers 9 bases. CDR3 length: 16 residues. Germline values: CDR1 SGHVS, CDR2 FQNEAQ. The V gene end was trimmed by 5 bases and the J gene end by 3 bases; junction bases not matched to a gene: 10. CDR3 sequence reads: CASSALGTGIHYGYTF. The CDR3 bases are TGTGCCAGCAGCGCTCTGGGGACAGGGATCCACTATGGCTACACCTTC.

This clonotype was seen at least ten times. J is TRBJ2-7 and V is TRBV20-1; D ambiguous. CDR3 size: 13 residues. Trimming removed 3 bases from V and 0 bases from J, with 9 bases in between. Germline V gene sequence: CDR1 DFQATT, CDR2 SNEGSKA (reference sequence). In DNA, the CDR3 is TGCAGTGCTAGTAAGCCAGACTCCTACGAGCAGTACTTC. Protein sequence: CSASKPDSYEQYF.

At least ten counts were recorded for this clonotype. This rearrangement joins TRBV7-3 to TRBJ2-1; D remains ambiguous. The CDR3 is 12 amino acids. V lost 1 base to trimming and J lost 9 bases, with 7 bases between them. CDR1 is SGHTA, CDR2 FQGTGA, per germline. The CDR3, as DNA: TGTGCCAGCAGCTTAATCGGTACTGAGCAGTTCTTC. Protein sequence: CASSLIGTEQFF.

This clonotype was observed at least ten times. The rearrangement links TRBV20-1 to TRBJ1-2; D gene uncertain. Germline CDR1 reads DFQATT; CDR2 reads SNEGSKA (reference sequence). Between the trimmed V and J ends, which lost 3 bases and 1 base, there was a span of 9 bases. The length of the CDR3 is 13 residues. The CDR3 region has the DNA TGCAGTGCTAGGGCAGCGCTTAACTATGGCTACACCTTC. This sequence encodes CSARAALNYGYTF.

With regard to this clonotype: Compared with germline, one end of the junction differs, possibly owing to a read error. The chain couples TRBV4-1 to TRBJ2-1, with 10 nucleotides matching TRBD2. The CDR3 has 17 amino acids. CDR1 is MGHRA, CDR2 YSYEKL, per germline. The DNA of the CDR3 is TGCTCCAGCAGCCAAGAAAAAAGCGGGGGGGCTAGATGTGAGCAGTTCTTC. Amino acids: CSSSQEKSGGARCEQFF.

This clonotype was counted ten times or more. The chain employs TRBV29-1 and TRBJ1-6; tentatively, D is TRBD1 (5 bases). V shed 5 bases and J shed 8 bases, with 13 bases lying between them. This CDR3 has 13 residues. The germline V gene encodes CDR1 SQVTM and CDR2 ANQGSEA. The CDR3 is CSVSGAPDSPLHF. The CDR3 DNA reads TGCAGCGTTAGCGGGGCTCCGGATTCACCCCTCCACTTT. Variable domain in full (rest from reference TRBV29-1 and TRBJ1-6): SAVISQKPSRDICQRGTSLTIQCQVDSQVTMMFWYRQQPGQSLTLIATANQGSEATYESGFVIDKFPISRPNLTFSTLTVSNMSPEDSSIYLCSVSGAPDSPLHFGNGTRLTVT.